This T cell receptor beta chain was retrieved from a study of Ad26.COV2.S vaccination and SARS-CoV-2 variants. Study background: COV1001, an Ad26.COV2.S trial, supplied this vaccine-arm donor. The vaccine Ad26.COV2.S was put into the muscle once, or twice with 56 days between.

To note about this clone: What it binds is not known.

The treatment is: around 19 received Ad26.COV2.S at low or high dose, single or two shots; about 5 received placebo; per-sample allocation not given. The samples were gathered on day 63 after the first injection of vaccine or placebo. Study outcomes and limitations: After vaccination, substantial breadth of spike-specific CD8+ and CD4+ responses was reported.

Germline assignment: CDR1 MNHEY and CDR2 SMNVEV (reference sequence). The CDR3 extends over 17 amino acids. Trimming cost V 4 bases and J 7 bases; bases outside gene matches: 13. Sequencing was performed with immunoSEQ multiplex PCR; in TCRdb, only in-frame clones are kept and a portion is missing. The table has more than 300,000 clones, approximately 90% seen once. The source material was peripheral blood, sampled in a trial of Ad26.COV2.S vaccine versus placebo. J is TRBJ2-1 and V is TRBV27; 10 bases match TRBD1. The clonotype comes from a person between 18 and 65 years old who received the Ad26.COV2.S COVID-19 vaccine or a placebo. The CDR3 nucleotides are TGTGCCAGCAGTTCAACCACCTGGGACAGGGGTCGGAATGAGCAGTTCTTC. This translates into CASSSTTWDRGRNEQFF.